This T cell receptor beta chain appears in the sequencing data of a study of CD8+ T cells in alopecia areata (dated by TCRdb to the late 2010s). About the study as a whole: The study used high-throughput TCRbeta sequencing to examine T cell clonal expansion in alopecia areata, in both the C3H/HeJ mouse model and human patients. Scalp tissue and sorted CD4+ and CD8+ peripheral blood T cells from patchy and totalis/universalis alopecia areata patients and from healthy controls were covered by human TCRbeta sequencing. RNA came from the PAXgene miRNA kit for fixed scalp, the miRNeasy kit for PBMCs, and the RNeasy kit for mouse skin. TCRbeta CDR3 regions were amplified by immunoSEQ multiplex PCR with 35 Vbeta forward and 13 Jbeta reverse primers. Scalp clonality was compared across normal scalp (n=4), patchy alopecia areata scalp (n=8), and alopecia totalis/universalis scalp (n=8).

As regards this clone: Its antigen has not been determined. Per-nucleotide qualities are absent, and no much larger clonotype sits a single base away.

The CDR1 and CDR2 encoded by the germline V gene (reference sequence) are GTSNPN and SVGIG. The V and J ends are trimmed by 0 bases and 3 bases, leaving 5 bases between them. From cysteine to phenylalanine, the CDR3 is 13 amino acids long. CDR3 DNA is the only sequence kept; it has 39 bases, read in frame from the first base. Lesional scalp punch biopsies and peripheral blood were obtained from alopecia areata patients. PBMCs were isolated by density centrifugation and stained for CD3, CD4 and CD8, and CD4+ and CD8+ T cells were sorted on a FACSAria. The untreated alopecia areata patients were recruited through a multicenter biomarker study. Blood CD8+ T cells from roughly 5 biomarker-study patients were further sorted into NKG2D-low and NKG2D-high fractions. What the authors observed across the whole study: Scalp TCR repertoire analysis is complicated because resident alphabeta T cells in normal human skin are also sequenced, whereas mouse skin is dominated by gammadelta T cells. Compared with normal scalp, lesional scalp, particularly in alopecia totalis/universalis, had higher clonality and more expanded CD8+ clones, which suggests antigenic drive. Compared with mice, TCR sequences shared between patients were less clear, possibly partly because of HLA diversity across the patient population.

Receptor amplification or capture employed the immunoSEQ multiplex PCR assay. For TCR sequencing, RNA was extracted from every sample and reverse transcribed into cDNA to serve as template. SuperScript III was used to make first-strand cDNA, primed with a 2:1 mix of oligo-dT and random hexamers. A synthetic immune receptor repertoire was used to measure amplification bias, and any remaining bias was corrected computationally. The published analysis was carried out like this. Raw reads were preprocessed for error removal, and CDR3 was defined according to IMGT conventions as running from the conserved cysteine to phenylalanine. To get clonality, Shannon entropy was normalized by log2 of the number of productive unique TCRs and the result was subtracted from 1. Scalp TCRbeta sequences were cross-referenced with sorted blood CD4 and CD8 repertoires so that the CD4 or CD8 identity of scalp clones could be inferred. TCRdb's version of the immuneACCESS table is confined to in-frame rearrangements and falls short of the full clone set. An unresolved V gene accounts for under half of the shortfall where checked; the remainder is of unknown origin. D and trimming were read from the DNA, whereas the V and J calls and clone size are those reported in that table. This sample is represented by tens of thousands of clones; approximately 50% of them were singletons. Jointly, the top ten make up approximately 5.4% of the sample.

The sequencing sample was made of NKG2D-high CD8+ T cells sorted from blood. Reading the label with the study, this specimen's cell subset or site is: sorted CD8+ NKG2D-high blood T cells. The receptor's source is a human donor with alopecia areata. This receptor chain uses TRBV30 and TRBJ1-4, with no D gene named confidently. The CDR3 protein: CAWSVVANEKLFF. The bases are TGTGCCTGGAGTGTAGTCGCTAATGAAAAACTGTTTTTT. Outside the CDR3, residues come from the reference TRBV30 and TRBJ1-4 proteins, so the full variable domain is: SQTIHQWPATLVQPVGSPLSLECTVEGTSNPNLYWYRQAAGRGLQLLFYSVGIGQISSEVPQNLSASRPQDRQFILSSKKLLLSDSGFYLCAWSVVANEKLFFGSGTQLSVL.